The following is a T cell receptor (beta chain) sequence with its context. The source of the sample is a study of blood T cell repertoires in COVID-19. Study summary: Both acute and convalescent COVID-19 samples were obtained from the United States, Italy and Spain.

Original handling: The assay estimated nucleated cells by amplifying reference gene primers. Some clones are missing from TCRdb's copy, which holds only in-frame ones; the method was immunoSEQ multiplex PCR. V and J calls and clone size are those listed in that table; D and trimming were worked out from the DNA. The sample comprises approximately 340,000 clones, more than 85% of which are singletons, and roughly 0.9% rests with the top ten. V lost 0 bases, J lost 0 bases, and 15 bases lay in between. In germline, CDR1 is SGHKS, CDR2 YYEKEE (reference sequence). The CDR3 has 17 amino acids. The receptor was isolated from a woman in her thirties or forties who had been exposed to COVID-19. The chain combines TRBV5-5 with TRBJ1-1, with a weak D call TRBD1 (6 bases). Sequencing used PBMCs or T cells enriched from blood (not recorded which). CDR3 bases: TGTGCCAGCAGCTTGGGGGACAACCATCTATTGAACACTGAAGCTTTCTTT. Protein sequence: CASSLGDNHLLNTEAFF.